Listed below are T cell receptor beta chains from one sample, sequenced in a study of T cells after yellow fever vaccination. One entry per CDR3 protein, called by TCRdb with MiXCR from the 5' RACE reads. Of a few hundred thousand distinct CDR3 sequences in the sample, 5.2% are singletons; the top ten hold more than 3%. Sequenced material: CD4+ T cells sorted from PBMCs, taken on the day of the yellow fever booster vaccination. The source is a man younger than 35 who received the YFV17D yellow fever vaccine. Both conserved end residues are part of each CDR3. The D gene is left open where the match is weak. Clone size, where shown, is once, few, many, or a class for clones that have expanded.

j_call cdr3_length d_call clone_size v_call cdr3_aa cdr3_nt
TRBJ1-1 15 - - TRBV2 CASSEGWLMNTEAFF TGTGCCAGCAGTGAAGGGTGGCTGATGAACACTGAAGCTTTCTTT
TRBJ2-3 15 - many TRBV9 CASSVAPAVPDTQYF TGTGCCAGCAGCGTAGCTCCAGCGGTGCCAGATACGCAGTATTTT
TRBJ2-3 17 TRBD2 - TRBV3-1 CASSQTLLAGYTDTQYF TGTGCCAGCAGCCAAACCCTACTAGCGGGTTACACAGATACGCAGTATTTT
TRBJ2-1 15 TRBD2 - TRBV6-2/TRBV6-3 CASSSTSGGGNEQFF TGTGCCAGCAGTTCCACTAGCGGGGGCGGCAATGAGCAGTTCTTC
TRBJ2-3 16 - - TRBV12-3/TRBV12-4 CASSFLWAGSTDTQYF TGTGCCAGCAGTTTCCTTTGGGCGGGGAGCACAGATACGCAGTATTTT
TRBJ2-3 12 - many TRBV3-1 CASSQVLDTQYF TGTGCCAGCAGCCAAGTATTAGATACGCAGTATTTT
TRBJ2-3 15 - many TRBV5-1 CASSFTGTSTDTQYF TGCGCCAGCAGCTTCACCGGGACTAGCACAGATACGCAGTATTTT
TRBJ2-5 11 - many TRBV2 CASMRQETQYF TGTGCCAGCATGAGGCAAGAGACCCAGTACTTC
TRBJ1-2 12 - many TRBV20-1 CSARTGYYGYTF TGCAGTGCTAGAACCGGATACTATGGCTACACCTTC
TRBJ1-1 14 - - TRBV28 CASIRGAGDTEAFF TGTGCCAGCATTAGGGGGGCAGGAGACACTGAAGCTTTCTTT
TRBJ2-5 15 - many TRBV28 CASSFTGHYQETQYF TGTGCCAGCAGTTTTACGGGACATTACCAAGAGACCCAGTACTTC
TRBJ2-6 15 - many TRBV11-2 CASSLTGTGANVLTF TGTGCCAGCAGCCTTACAGGGACTGGGGCCAACGTCCTGACTTTC